This TCR beta chain was identified in a study of cytomegalovirus exposure and HLA in healthy donors. Study-level points and caveats: Among immune exposure information, only CMV serostatus was available. Later analysis identified a missense DCLRE1C variant that was linked to TCR beta V- and J-gene trimming. For most subjects, TCR beta sequences were reported to predict HLA-A and HLA-B alleles with accuracy.

This clone was counted only a few times. Antigen specificity is unknown. The V and J ends lost 4 bases and 0 bases, in that order; junction bases with no gene match: 7. This CDR3 has 16 amino acids. Germline V gives CDR1 LGHNA, CDR2 YSLEER. The PCR was carried out with 60 Vbeta primers and 13 Jbeta primers. Sequenced by immunoSEQ multiplex PCR; TCRdb stores in-frame clones only, minus some. The sample holds 100,000 or so clones, approximately 74% seen once. The source is a woman aged 40 to 55 in good health and CMV-seronegative. This chain connects TRBV4-3 to TRBJ2-3; TRBD2 matches at 7 bases. The source material was PBMCs. CDR3: CASSRRTSASTDTQYF. CDR3 DNA sequence: TGCGCCAGCAGCCGCCGTACTAGCGCTAGCACAGATACGCAGTATTTT.